These 20 T cell receptor beta chains originate from one sample sequenced in a study of high-grade serous ovarian cancer treatment subgroups. Tumor tissue was taken before any definitive surgery or chemotherapy was given. Clones were sequenced by immunoSEQ multiplex PCR, and TCRdb holds only the in-frame ones, with some missing. Here the sample spans about 8,000 clones, about 66% being singletons. The sample comprised tumor tissue. All receptors come from a human donor with high-grade serous ovarian cancer.

The chain is built from TRBV7-2 and TRBJ2-3; D unclear. CDR3 length: 12 residues. The V end was cut by 4 bases, the J end by 2 bases, with 4 bases between. Per germline, CDR1 SGHTA and CDR2 FQGNSA. Here the CDR3 DNA reads TGTGCCAGCAGCTCTTACACAGATACGCAGTATTTT. Its protein is CASSSYTDTQYF.

The V and J genes are TRBV7-6 and TRBJ2-1; 9 nucleotides align to TRBD2. This CDR3 has 15 residues. Germline CDR1 SGHVS, CDR2 FNYEAQ. J gave up 4 bases and V 7 bases, and 8 bases lay outside the gene matches. Here the CDR3 reads CASTVSGGEYNEQFF. The CDR3 DNA is TGTGCCAGCACCGTTAGCGGGGGCGAGTACAATGAGCAGTTCTTC.

V usage is TRBV7-1 and J usage is TRBJ2-6; 13 bases match TRBD2. TRBV7-1 belongs to the ORF category, with a function that is uncertain. Trimming cost V 4 bases and J 3 bases; bases outside gene matches: 0. This CDR3 region has 16 residues. This chain's CDR3 is CASSWTSGSGANVLTF. CDR3 DNA: TGTGCCAGCAGCTGGACTAGCGGGAGTGGGGCCAACGTCCTGACTTTC.

This rearrangement joins TRBV18 to TRBJ1-4; a possible D gene is TRBD1 (6 bases). V dropped 3 bases and J dropped 8 bases, with 16 bases sitting between them. The CDR3 loop spans 15 amino acids. Germline CDR1 reads KGHSH; CDR2 reads LQKENI. The CDR3 region has the DNA TGTGCCAGCTCACCCGACTCAGGGGTTGAGGAAAAACTGTTTTTT. This sequence encodes CASSPDSGVEEKLFF.

This chain connects TRBV7-2 to TRBJ1-3; tentative D call: TRBD1 (5 bases). The CDR3 is 15 residues long. The germline gives CDR1 SGHTA, CDR2 FQGNSA. Trimming removed 5 bases at V and 2 bases at J, with 13 bases between. The CDR3 coding sequence is TGTGCCAGCAGCCGGATTCCCAGGGCTGGAAACACCATATATTTT. This codes for CASSRIPRAGNTIYF.

This clone has more than one count but fewer than ten. The chain has TRBV7-2 and TRBJ2-1; 12 bases agree with TRBD2. The CDR3 runs 16 residues. V was clipped by 4 bases and J by 4 bases; unmatched bases: 5. Looked up from germline, CDR1 is SGHTA and CDR2 is FQGNSA. The CDR3 region has the DNA TGTGCCAGCAGCTCCGGACTAGCGGGGATTTACAATGAGCAGTTCTTC. It yields the protein CASSSGLAGIYNEQFF.

As for this clone: Distinct nucleotide sequences in the sample also encode this CDR3. The genes are TRBV28 and TRBJ1-2; D is possibly TRBD1 (6 bases). Germline lookup yields CDR1 MDHEN and CDR2 SYDVKM. Trimming cost V 7 bases and J 8 bases, with 11 bases left between them. The CDR3 is 11 amino acids. The CDR3 spells CASKQGLGYTF. The CDR3 DNA follows: TGTGCCAGCAAACAGGGTCTAGGCTACACCTTC.

This clone appeared a few times. V and J are TRBV28 and TRBJ2-1, with D perhaps matching TRBD1 or TRBD2 (6 bases each). Germline CDR1 is MDHEN and CDR2 is SYDVKM. Trimming stripped 5 bases from V and 10 bases from J, with 18 bases between. The CDR3 loop spans 14 amino acids. The CDR3 here is CASSVSPGAREQFF. In DNA form, the CDR3 reads TGTGCCAGCAGTGTAAGTCCGGGGGCGCGGGAGCAGTTCTTC.

The rearrangement links TRBV6-5 to TRBJ2-1; 11 bases agree with TRBD2. Per the germline V gene, CDR1 is MNHEY and CDR2 is SVGAGI. The CDR3 runs to 15 residues. Trimming at V came to 7 bases and at J to 8 bases, leaving 10 bases not matched to a gene. The CDR3: CASKPPSGRFYEQFF. DNA of the CDR3: TGTGCCAGCAAACCTCCTAGCGGGAGGTTCTATGAGCAGTTCTTC.

This chain connects TRBV4-3 to TRBJ1-2; 10 nucleotides align to TRBD1. V lost 1 base and J lost 8; bases outside the gene matches: 10. Germline V CDR1 and CDR2: LGHNA, YSLEER. This CDR3 is built from 16 residues. The CDR3 DNA reads TGCGCCAGCAGCCAAGGACCTCAGGGACAGGGGAAAGGCTACACCTTC. Its translation is CASSQGPQGQGKGYTF.

The rearrangement joins TRBV4-3 to TRBJ2-1; TRBD2 agrees at 8 bases. Germline CDR1 LGHNA, CDR2 YSLEER. The CDR3 totals 17 residues. The trim removed 0 bases at V and 8 bases at J, leaving 12 bases unmatched. The CDR3 is CASSQDGRTSPSDEQFF. The CDR3 DNA follows: TGCGCCAGCAGCCAAGATGGTAGGACTAGCCCTTCGGATGAGCAGTTCTTC.

This sequence joins TRBV28 and TRBJ2-7; D perhaps matches TRBD1 (6 bases). V was clipped by 3 bases and J by 4 bases, with 13 bases between them. This CDR3 has 14 residues. CDR1 and CDR2 (germline): MDHEN, SYDVKM. CDR3 protein: CASSLNWGQYEQYF. In DNA form, the CDR3 reads TGTGCCAGCAGTTTGAACTGGGGGCAATACGAGCAGTACTTC.

The chain joins TRBV28 to TRBJ2-7; D is unresolved. The CDR3 length is 15 residues. V was clipped by 5 bases and J by 0 bases, with 14 bases between them. The germline V gene has CDR1 MDHEN and CDR2 SYDVKM. This CDR3 reads CASSRPDSTSYEQYF. In DNA form, the CDR3 reads TGTGCCAGCAGTAGACCCGACTCGACCTCCTACGAGCAGTACTTC. Together with reference TRBV28 and TRBJ2-7, the CDR3 gives the full variable domain: DVKVTQSSRYLVKRTGEKVFLECVQDMDHENMFWYRQDPGLGLRLIYFSYDVKMKEKGDIPEGYSVSREKKERFSLILESASTNQTSMYLCASSRPDSTSYEQYFGPGTRLTVT.

This sequence joins TRBV5-1 and TRBJ2-1; 8 positions match TRBD1. CDR1 and CDR2 (germline): SGHRS, YFSETQ. This CDR3 comprises 15 residues. Unmatched junction bases numbered 4, after V lost 4 bases and J lost 1 base. The CDR3 is CASSRDRLSYNEQFF. CDR3 DNA sequence: TGCGCCAGCAGCCGGGACAGGCTGTCCTACAATGAGCAGTTCTTC.

This sequence joins TRBV11-3 and TRBJ1-1; D is possibly TRBD1 (5 bases). The CDR3 consists of 15 residues. Trimming left V 4 bases short and J 1 base short, with 13 bases between. The germline V gene encodes CDR1 SGHNT and CDR2 YENEEA. DNA of the CDR3: TGTGCCAGCAGCTCCCGATGGGGGGAGAACACTGAAGCTTTCTTT. It codes for CASSSRWGENTEAFF.

The chain uses TRBV19 and TRBJ1-5; TRBD1 might be the D (6 bases). Trimming took off 3 bases at V and 6 bases at J, with 12 bases between the two ends. CDR1 is LNHDA and CDR2 is SQIVND in the germline V gene (reference sequence). CDR3 size: 14 residues. CDR3 residues: CASSIQGPVQPQHF. The DNA for the CDR3 is TGTGCCAGTAGTATTCAGGGGCCGGTTCAGCCCCAGCATTTT. Variable domain in full (rest from reference TRBV19 and TRBJ1-5): DGGITQSPKYLFRKEGQNVTLSCEQNLNHDAMYWYRQDPGQGLRLIYYSQIVNDFQKGDIAEGYSVSREKKESFPLTVTSAQKNPTAFYLCASSIQGPVQPQHFGDGTRLSIL.

This clone was seen just once. This chain links TRBV28 with TRBJ2-5; possibly TRBD1 or TRBD2 for D (5 bases each). Germline V CDR1 and CDR2: MDHEN, SYDVKM. The germline V and J ends were trimmed by 5 bases and 5 bases, with 15 bases remaining between them. CDR3 size: 14 residues. In nucleotides, the CDR3 is TGTGCCAGCAGTAGGGGTCAGAGGAGGGAGACCCAGTACTTC. Its translation: CASSRGQRRETQYF.

The rearrangement joins TRBV2 to TRBJ1-5; TRBD1 might be the D (5 bases). Germline CDR1 is SNHLY and CDR2 is FYNNEI. This CDR3 region has 14 residues. Trimming cost V 7 bases and J 5 bases, with 15 bases left between them. CDR3 DNA: TGTGCCAGCACGGGGCCGATGGGGGATCAGCCCCAGCATTTT. Translation: CASTGPMGDQPQHF.

Here the CDR3 DNA reads TGTGCCAGCAGTTTAACAATGAACACTGAAGCTTTCTTT. It translates to CASSLTMNTEAFF. This chain links TRBV6-6 with TRBJ1-1; D not certain. With 4 bases removed from V and 0 bases from J, the gap between germline ends came to 6 bases. The CDR3 sequence is 13 residues long. Germline-derived CDR1 and CDR2 are MNHNY and SVGAGI (reference sequence).

The chain carries TRBV4-2 and TRBJ1-1, with D unclear. Deletions cut 0 bases from V and 2 bases from J, with 19 bases between. Germline CDR1 is LGHNA and CDR2 is YNFKEQ. The CDR3 spans 18 residues. The CDR3 is CASSQEEIWRQPNTEAFF. DNA for the CDR3: TGTGCCAGCAGCCAAGAAGAAATATGGAGACAACCAAACACTGAAGCTTTCTTT.